The clone carrying this TCR beta chain was detected ten times or more. Its antigen is still unknown. Attachment of unique molecular identifiers was made to individual cDNA molecules. One entry per CDR3 protein results from TCRdb running MiXCR on the 5' RACE reads. The profile shows 50,000 or so distinct CDR3 sequences, just over 8% of them singletons. The data derive from a study of early T cells in non-severe SARS-CoV-2 infection. About the study: Sequencing of unsorted whole blood was done on bulk RNA, leaving chains unpaired. Overall study findings and caveats: The matching step, a VDJdb search, favored anti-spike CD8 responses and missed private and CD4 specificities.

There are 16 residues in the CDR3. The V and J ends lost 4 bases and 2 bases respectively, with 16 bases between them. The germline V gene has CDR1 MGHRA and CDR2 YSYEKL. The sample comprised whole blood. The sequence derives from an adult who was a healthcare worker with PCR-confirmed SARS-CoV-2 infection or an uninfected control (not recorded which). The chain combines TRBV4-1 with TRBJ2-3, with D maybe TRBD2 (6 bases). For the CDR3, the DNA is TGCGCCAGCAGCCTGACCGGGACTTCCGCCACAGATACGCAGTATTTT. Residues: CASSLTGTSATDTQYF.